Here is one T cell receptor beta chain with its context. This sample is part of a study of blood T cell repertoires in COVID-19. The Seattle patients, enrolled during active infection, were followed longitudinally. The germline V gene encodes CDR1 MNHEY and CDR2 SVGAGI. V lost 0 bases, J lost 2 bases, and 8 bases lay in between. The CDR3 is made up of 14 amino acids. The data were produced by immunoSEQ multiplex PCR, yet TCRdb's version contains in-frame clones alone and is incomplete. The sample has about 80,000 clones, approximately 85% seen once. The TCR originated in a man aged 45 to 65 with COVID-19, enrolled during active disease. The specimen sequenced was peripheral blood. The genes are TRBV6-5 and TRBJ2-7, with D tentatively TRBD1 (5 bases). The CDR3 here is CASSYSKGPYEQYF. The DNA for the CDR3 is TGTGCCAGCAGTTACTCGAAGGGGCCCTACGAGCAGTACTTC.